This TCR beta chain comes out of a study of post-analysis software for immune sequencing data. Points from the study as a whole: Patients showed TRBV5-6, TRBV5-1 and TRBV20-1 among a few TRBV segments more frequent than in controls.

The CDR3 has 17 amino acids. Between the trimmed V and J ends, which lost 0 bases and 6 bases, there was a span of 20 bases. The germline gives CDR1 SGHDN, CDR2 FVKESK. The TCR beta cDNA libraries carried unique molecular identifiers. TCRdb processed the PCR reads anew with MiXCR; each CDR3 protein has one entry. The sample yields fewer than 550,000 distinct CDR3 sequences, roughly 34% seen once. Details on this clonotype: Its antigen is as yet unknown.

This TCR came from a girl aged 2 to 17 with multiple sclerosis. The specimen was blood. V and J are TRBV14 and TRBJ1-2; tentatively, D is TRBD1 (5 bases). CDR3 residues: CASSQDQDYLRDDGYTF. The CDR3 DNA follows: TGTGCCAGCAGCCAAGATCAAGACTACTTGAGGGACGATGGCTACACCTTC.